This T cell receptor (beta chain) was sequenced during a study of beta chain features in type 1 diabetes. For the study at large: Healthy donors, compared against patients, showed similar age, gender and cell yields. The study, taken as a whole, reports: TCRB CDR3s were moderately but significantly shorter in Type 1 diabetes patients in all four CD4+ subsets.

Since all of the isolated RNA was reverse transcribed, expressed TCRB transcripts were what got sequenced. TCRdb's copy holds only in-frame clones and misses some; the assay was immunoSEQ multiplex PCR. The sample consists of approximately 280,000 clones, approximately 16% of them appearing once. Germline V CDR1 and CDR2: MNHEY, SVGAGI. V was clipped by 6 bases and J by 4 bases; unmatched bases: 2. CDR3 length: 13 amino acids. Note on this clone: The antigen remains undetermined.

Every donor had blood drawn once into heparin, roughly 120 mL on average. Sorting that relied on CD45RO/CCR7/CD25/CD127/CD95/CD27 yielded CD4+ naive, central memory, regulatory and stem cell-like memory cells. The TCR sequence derives from a man in his late teens or twenties with type 1 diabetes. Sequencing was performed on naive CD4+ T cells from blood. The V call is TRBV6-5, the J call TRBJ1-5; the match to TRBD1 covers 8 bases. CDR3 in DNA: TGTGCCAGCAGGACAGGGGTAAATCAGCCCCAGCATTTT. Translation gives CASRTGVNQPQHF.